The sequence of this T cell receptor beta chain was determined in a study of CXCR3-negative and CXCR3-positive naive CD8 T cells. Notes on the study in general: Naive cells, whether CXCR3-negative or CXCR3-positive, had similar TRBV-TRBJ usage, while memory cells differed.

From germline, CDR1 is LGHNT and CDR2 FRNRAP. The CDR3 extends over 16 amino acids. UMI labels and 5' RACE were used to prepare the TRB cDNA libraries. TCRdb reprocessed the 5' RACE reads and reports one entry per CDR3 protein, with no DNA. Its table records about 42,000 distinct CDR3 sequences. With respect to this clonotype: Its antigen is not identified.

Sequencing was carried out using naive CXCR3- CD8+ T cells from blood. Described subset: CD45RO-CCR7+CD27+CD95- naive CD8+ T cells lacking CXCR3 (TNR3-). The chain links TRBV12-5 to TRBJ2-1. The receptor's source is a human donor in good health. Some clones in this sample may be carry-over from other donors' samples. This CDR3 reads CASGLVLGVDYNEQFF.